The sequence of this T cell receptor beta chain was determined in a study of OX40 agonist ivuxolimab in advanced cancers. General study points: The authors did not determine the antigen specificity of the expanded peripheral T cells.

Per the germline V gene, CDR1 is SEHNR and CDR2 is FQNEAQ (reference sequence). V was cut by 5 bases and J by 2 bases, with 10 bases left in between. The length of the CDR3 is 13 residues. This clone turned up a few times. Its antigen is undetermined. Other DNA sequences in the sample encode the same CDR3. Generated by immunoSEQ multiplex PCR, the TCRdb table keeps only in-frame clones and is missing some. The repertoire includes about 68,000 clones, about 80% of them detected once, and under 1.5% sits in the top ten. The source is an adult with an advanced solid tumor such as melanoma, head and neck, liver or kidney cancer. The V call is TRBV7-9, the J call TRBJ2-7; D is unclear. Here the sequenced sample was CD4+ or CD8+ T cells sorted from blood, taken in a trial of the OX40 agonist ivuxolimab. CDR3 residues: CASSPKGPYEQYF. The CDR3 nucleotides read TGTGCCAGCAGCCCTAAGGGCCCCTACGAGCAGTACTTC.